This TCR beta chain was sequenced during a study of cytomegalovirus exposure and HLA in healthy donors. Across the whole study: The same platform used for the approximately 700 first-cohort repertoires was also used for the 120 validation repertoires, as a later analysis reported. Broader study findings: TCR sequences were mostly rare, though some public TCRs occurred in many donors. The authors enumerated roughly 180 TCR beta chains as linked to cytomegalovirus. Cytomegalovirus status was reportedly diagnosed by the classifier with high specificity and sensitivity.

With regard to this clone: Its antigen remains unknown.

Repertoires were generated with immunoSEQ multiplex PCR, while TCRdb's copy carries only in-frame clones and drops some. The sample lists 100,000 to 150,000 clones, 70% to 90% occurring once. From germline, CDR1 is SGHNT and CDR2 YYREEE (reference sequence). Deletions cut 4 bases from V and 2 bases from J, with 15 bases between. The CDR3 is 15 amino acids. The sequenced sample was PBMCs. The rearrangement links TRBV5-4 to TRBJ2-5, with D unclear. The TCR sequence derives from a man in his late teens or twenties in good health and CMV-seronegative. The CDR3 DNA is TGTGCCAGCAGCCCTTTTAGAGGCAGTCAAGAGACCCAGTACTTC. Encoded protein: CASSPFRGSQETQYF. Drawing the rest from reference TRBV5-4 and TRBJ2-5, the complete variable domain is ETGVTQSPTHLIKTRGQQVTLRCSSQSGHNTVSWYQQALGQGPQFIFQYYREEENGRGNFPPRFSGLQFPNYSSELNVNALELDDSALYLCASSPFRGSQETQYFGPGTRLLVL.